A selection of T cell receptor beta chains follows, all from one sample in a study of T cells in Graves' hyperthyroidism and ophthalmopathy. A single record per CDR3 protein comes from TCRdb applying MiXCR to the multiplex PCR reads. The table has under 650,000 distinct CDR3 sequences, 15% to 20% seen once. Sequenced input: blood. These TCRs come from a woman between 25 and 40 years old with Graves' hyperthyroidism. CDR3s include the opening cysteine and the closing phenylalanine or tryptophan. The D gene is left open where the match is weak. Clone size is given for some rows only: seen once, a few or many times, or a class if the clone is expanded.

j_call: TRBJ2-1
v_call: TRBV12-3/TRBV12-4
d_call: TRBD1
clone_size: many
cdr3_nt: TGTGCCAGCAACGGACAGGGCAAAACCTACAATGAGCAGTTCTTC
cdr3_aa: CASNGQGKTYNEQFF

j_call: TRBJ1-4
v_call: TRBV20-1
d_call: .
clone_size: .
cdr3_nt: TGCAGTGCTAGGGACAGCTCGTACGAAAAACTGTTTTTT
cdr3_aa: CSARDSSYEKLFF

j_call: TRBJ2-1
v_call: TRBV2
d_call: .
clone_size: .
cdr3_nt: TGTGCCAGCAGTGCTCCGGGACTCCAGGGCGCCTACAATGAGCAGTTCTTC
cdr3_aa: CASSAPGLQGAYNEQFF

j_call: TRBJ1-4
v_call: TRBV28
d_call: .
clone_size: .
cdr3_nt: TGTGCCAGCAGTTTGGGTCTGCAAGAGACTAATGAAAAACTGTTTTTT
cdr3_aa: CASSLGLQETNEKLFF

j_call: TRBJ2-7
v_call: TRBV28
d_call: .
clone_size: .
cdr3_nt: TGTGCCAGCAGTCCAGGGTCTTGCTACGAGCAGTACTTC
cdr3_aa: CASSPGSCYEQYF

j_call: TRBJ2-7
v_call: TRBV18
d_call: TRBD1
clone_size: few
cdr3_nt: TGTGCCAGCTCACCACCGACGGGACAGGGGCCGTCGGAGCAGTACTTC
cdr3_aa: CASSPPTGQGPSEQYF

j_call: TRBJ2-5
v_call: TRBV30
d_call: .
clone_size: many
cdr3_nt: TGTGCCTGGAGTCTCCGGTACCAAGAGACCCAGTACTTC
cdr3_aa: CAWSLRYQETQYF

j_call: TRBJ1-2
v_call: TRBV20-1
d_call: TRBD1
clone_size: many
cdr3_nt: TGCAGTGACAGAAAACAGGGGCACTATGGCTACACCTTC
cdr3_aa: CSDRKQGHYGYTF

j_call: TRBJ1-5
v_call: TRBV27
d_call: .
clone_size: many
cdr3_nt: TGTGCCAGCAGTCCCATGAGCAATCAGCCCCAGCATTTT
cdr3_aa: CASSPMSNQPQHF

j_call: TRBJ2-2
v_call: TRBV7-2
d_call: .
clone_size: .
cdr3_nt: TGTGCCAGCAGCTTAGCTCGCCCCGGGGAGCTGTTTTTT
cdr3_aa: CASSLARPGELFF

j_call: TRBJ2-3
v_call: TRBV28
d_call: .
clone_size: many
cdr3_nt: TGTGCCAGCAATTCACAGGGACGCACAGATACGCAGTATTTT
cdr3_aa: CASNSQGRTDTQYF

j_call: TRBJ2-7
v_call: TRBV2
d_call: .
clone_size: many
cdr3_nt: TGTGCCAGCAGTGAAGCGCCAGGGAACGAGCAGTACTTC
cdr3_aa: CASSEAPGNEQYF

j_call: TRBJ2-4
v_call: TRBV11-2
d_call: TRBD2
clone_size: many
cdr3_nt: TGTGCCAGCAGCTTAAGCGGGAGTGGGAACATTCAGTACTTC
cdr3_aa: CASSLSGSGNIQYF

j_call: TRBJ2-5
v_call: TRBV18
d_call: .
clone_size: few
cdr3_nt: TGTGCCAGCTCACCAGCACCGTCGCAAGAGACCCAGTACTTC
cdr3_aa: CASSPAPSQETQYF

j_call: TRBJ2-1
v_call: TRBV30
d_call: TRBD2
clone_size: many
cdr3_nt: TGTGCCTGCAGACTAGCGGGAGGGCCGAACCACAATGAGCAGTTCTTC
cdr3_aa: CACRLAGGPNHNEQFF

j_call: TRBJ2-3
v_call: TRBV7-9
d_call: .
clone_size: many
cdr3_nt: TGTGCCAGCACCCGTGGGGGGGCTAACTCGGATACGCAGTATTTT
cdr3_aa: CASTRGGANSDTQYF

j_call: TRBJ2-1
v_call: TRBV7-9
d_call: TRBD2
clone_size: many
cdr3_nt: TGTGCCAGCAGCTTACGGACTAGCGGGAGATATGAGCAGTTCTTC
cdr3_aa: CASSLRTSGRYEQFF

j_call: TRBJ2-7
v_call: TRBV20-1
d_call: TRBD2
clone_size: .
cdr3_nt: TGCAGTGCTAATAGCGGGAGCCCATACTACGAGCAGTACTTC
cdr3_aa: CSANSGSPYYEQYF

j_call: TRBJ1-4
v_call: TRBV2
d_call: TRBD1
clone_size: many
cdr3_nt: TGTGCCAGCAGTGTGACAGGGACTCGAGAAAAACTGTTTTTT
cdr3_aa: CASSVTGTREKLFF

j_call: TRBJ1-5
v_call: TRBV2
d_call: TRBD1
clone_size: few
cdr3_nt: TGTGCCAGCAGTGAATGGGGACAGGGGAGTCAGCCCCAGCATTTT
cdr3_aa: CASSEWGQGSQPQHF

j_call: TRBJ2-2
v_call: TRBV29-1
d_call: .
clone_size: .
cdr3_nt: TGCAGCGTTGAACTGTTTAGCGGCCTGGCCGGGGAGCTGTTTTTT
cdr3_aa: CSVELFSGLAGELFF

j_call: TRBJ2-5
v_call: TRBV7-2
d_call: TRBD2
clone_size: many
cdr3_nt: TGTGCCAGACAACCAGGGACTAGCGGACAAGAGACCCAGTACTTC
cdr3_aa: CARQPGTSGQETQYF

j_call: TRBJ2-7
v_call: TRBV3-1
d_call: TRBD2
clone_size: many
cdr3_nt: TGTGCCAGCAGCCCGGCCGGGACTAGCGGCTACGAGCAGTACTTC
cdr3_aa: CASSPAGTSGYEQYF

j_call: TRBJ1-1
v_call: TRBV2
d_call: .
clone_size: many
cdr3_nt: TGTGCCAGCAGAGGACAGTACGGCACTGAAGCTTTCTTT
cdr3_aa: CASRGQYGTEAFF

j_call: TRBJ2-6
v_call: TRBV3-1
d_call: .
clone_size: .
cdr3_nt: TGTGCCAGCAGCCAATCGCTCCAGCGGTTGAGGTCCTCTGGGGCCAACGTCCTGACTTTC
cdr3_aa: CASSQSLQRLRSSGANVLTF

j_call: TRBJ1-2
v_call: TRBV7-8
d_call: .
clone_size: many
cdr3_nt: TGTGCCAGCAGCTCGACTGGACACAGGGGCTACACCTTC
cdr3_aa: CASSSTGHRGYTF